These 23 T cell receptor beta chains originate from one sample sequenced in a study of CD8+CD57+ T cells in acquired aplastic anemia. Patients chosen for sequencing had CD8+CD57+ cells that had expanded, as shown by flow cytometry. The template for TCR beta VDJ and CDR3 sequence profiling was genomic DNA. TCRdb reprocessed the reads via MiXCR and lists one record per CDR3 protein. The table includes about half a million distinct CDR3 sequences, approximately 33% detected once. Sequencing was performed on sorted CD4+, CD8+, or CD8+CD57+ T cells (not recorded which) from PBMCs. Source of these receptors: a human donor with aplastic anemia.

The chain couples TRBV6-1 to TRBJ2-7, with D perhaps TRBD2 (5 bases). This CDR3 is 14 amino acids long. V gave up 2 bases and J gave up 4 bases, with 12 bases separating them. CDR1 and CDR2 from the germline V gene are MNHNS and SASEGT. DNA of the CDR3: TGTGCCAGCAGTGAACCCCGAGGGCCGTACGAGCAGTACTTC. It yields the protein CASSEPRGPYEQYF.

Concerning this clonotype itself: The CDR3 does not end in the conserved phenylalanine or tryptophan, so this is likely a read error. This sequence joins TRBV5-1 and TRBJ2-1; 10 bases are a match to TRBD1. The CDR3 is 18 residues long. Unmatched junction bases numbered 10, after V lost 0 bases and J lost 4 bases. CDR1 is SGHRS, CDR2 YFSETQ, per germline. Here the CDR3 reads CASSLVRLSGQGYNEQFS. Written as DNA, the CDR3 is TGCGCCAGCAGCTTGGTTAGATTGTCGGGACAGGGGTACAATGAGCAGTTCTCC.

As to this clonotype: A much bigger clone sits one base away, suggesting this may be a read error. The CDR3 spells CASGEFSEAFF. CDR3 in DNA: TGTGCCAGCGGTGAATTCTCAGAAGCTTTCTTT. The chain couples TRBV2 to TRBJ1-1, with D unresolved. The germline CDR1 and CDR2 sequences are SNHLY and FYNNEI. The CDR3 contains 11 residues.

This clonotype was counted at least ten times. The chain uses TRBV2 and TRBJ2-3, with 8 bases lining up with TRBD1. Germline lookup yields CDR1 SNHLY and CDR2 FYNNEI. The V gene end was trimmed by 10 bases and the J gene end by 1 base; junction bases not matched to a gene: 10. This CDR3 region has 15 residues. CDR3 loop: CAKEGQGWGTDTQYF. In DNA, the CDR3 is TGTGCCAAAGAAGGACAGGGTTGGGGCACAGATACGCAGTATTTT.

This clonotype came up once. The chain employs TRBV28 and TRBJ1-1, with TRBD1 as a possible D gene (5 bases). Deletions cut 1 base from V and 0 bases from J, with 12 bases between. This CDR3 contains 16 residues. The germline gives CDR1 MDHEN, CDR2 SYDVKM. The CDR3 is CASSLSGGQMNTEAFF. Here the CDR3 DNA reads TGTGCCAGCAGTTTATCGGGGGGTCAAATGAACACTGAAGCTTTCTTT.

This clonotype was seen many times. The chain uses TRBV19 and TRBJ1-6, with 8 nucleotides matching TRBD1. The CDR3 sequence is 15 residues long. Germline values: CDR1 LNHDA, CDR2 SQIVND (reference sequence). V dropped 2 bases and J dropped 9; count of bases not matched to a gene: 6. The CDR3 region is CASSIKTGARSPLHF. CDR3 coding DNA: TGTGCCAGTAGTATAAAGACAGGGGCTCGTTCACCCCTCCACTTT. The whole variable domain, filled in from reference TRBV19 and TRBJ1-6, reads DGGITQSPKYLFRKEGQNVTLSCEQNLNHDAMYWYRQDPGQGLRLIYYSQIVNDFQKGDIAEGYSVSREKKESFPLTVTSAQKNPTAFYLCASSIKTGARSPLHFGNGTRLTVT.

The rearrangement uses TRBV13 and TRBJ2-1; 11 bases match TRBD2. V was pared by 5 bases and J by 5 bases, with 5 bases of the junction left unmatched. This CDR3 is built from 15 residues. The germline CDR1 and CDR2 sequences are PRHDT and FYEKMQ (reference sequence). The CDR3 loop is CASSHSGGAHNEQFF. The CDR3 DNA sequence: TGTGCCAGCAGCCATAGCGGGGGGGCCCACAATGAGCAGTTCTTC.

This clonotype was detected a few times. The chain uses TRBV6-1 and TRBJ1-5; D is ambiguous. V was trimmed by 6 bases and J by 0 bases, leaving 9 bases between them. CDR3 length equals 14 residues. CDR1 and CDR2 from the germline V gene are MNHNS and SASEGT. CDR3 DNA: TGTGCCAGCAGATTAGACTTTAGCAATCAGCCCCAGCATTTT. It encodes CASRLDFSNQPQHF.

The gene calls are TRBV20-1 and TRBJ2-5; D tentatively reads TRBD1 or TRBD2 (5 bases each). The CDR3 runs 13 residues. Germline loops: CDR1 DFQATT, CDR2 SNEGSKA (reference sequence). V lost 0 bases to trimming and J lost 3 bases, with 8 bases between them. CDR3 amino acids: CSARDLGEETQYF. In nucleotides, the CDR3 is TGCAGTGCTAGAGATTTGGGGGAAGAGACCCAGTACTTC.

V and J are TRBV20-1 and TRBJ2-7; 8 bases line up with TRBD1. J lost 3 bases, V lost 5 bases, and 6 bases had no gene match. This CDR3 contains 13 residues. Germline V lookup: CDR1 DFQATT, CDR2 SNEGSKA (reference sequence). The DNA of the CDR3 is TGCAGTGCTGCAGGGGGCGGGGACTACGAGCAGTACTTC. Translation gives CSAAGGGDYEQYF.

This clonotype has at least ten counts. This chain uses TRBV15 with TRBJ2-3; no clear D gene. Trimming took 5 bases from V and 0 from J, leaving 9 bases between them. Looked up from germline, CDR1 is LNHNV and CDR2 is YYDKDF (reference sequence). The CDR3 extends over 14 amino acids. The CDR3 DNA reads as TGTGCCACCAGCGAAGCGAGTAGCACAGATACGCAGTATTTT. Encoded protein: CATSEASSTDTQYF.

This clonotype showed up just once. J is TRBJ2-1 and V is TRBV11-1; 9 bases align to TRBD2. With V trimmed by 1 base and J by 2 bases, 3 bases remained unmatched. Germline V gene sequence: CDR1 SGHAT, CDR2 FQDESV (reference sequence). This CDR3 comprises 16 residues. CDR3 residues: CASSLGAGGTYNEQFF. CDR3 nucleotide sequence: TGTGCCAGCAGCTTAGGGGCGGGAGGGACCTACAATGAGCAGTTCTTC.

As concerns this clonotype: This may come from a read error, since a much larger clone is one base off. The chain couples TRBV7-9 to TRBJ1-3; D not resolved. Germline assignment: CDR1 SEHNR and CDR2 FQNEAQ (reference sequence). The CDR3 has 15 amino acids. CDR3 sequence reads: CARSLERNSGNTIYF. In DNA form, the CDR3 reads TGTGCCCGCAGCTTAGAGCGGAACTCTGGAAACACCATATATTTT.

CDR3 nucleotide sequence: TGTGCCAGCAGTTTACGTGGGGGGAGAGATACGCAGTATTTT. Translating gives CASSLRGGRDTQYF. J is TRBJ2-3 and V is TRBV12-3 or TRBV12-4; TRBD2 might be the D (6 bases). This CDR3 is built from 14 residues. V lost 2 bases to trimming and J lost 5 bases, with 11 bases between them.

This clonotype has ten or more counts. V and J are TRBV7-9 and TRBJ2-4; 7 bases map to TRBD1. This CDR3 contains 13 residues. CDR1 and CDR2 (germline): SEHNR, FQNEAQ (reference sequence). V dropped 6 bases and J dropped 7; count of bases not matched to a gene: 6. This CDR3 reads CASRATGINIQYF. CDR3 DNA: TGTGCCAGCAGGGCGACAGGGATCAACATTCAGTACTTC. Supplemented by reference TRBV7-9 and TRBJ2-4, the full variable domain reads DTGVSQNPRHKITKRGQNVTFRCDPISEHNRLYWYRQTLGQGPEFLTYFQNEAQLEKSRLLSDRFSAERPKGSFSTLEIQRTEQGDSAMYLCASRATGINIQYFGAGTRLSVL.

About this clonotype: A junction end diverges from the germline sequence, so it may reflect a read error. V usage is TRBV19 and J usage is TRBJ1-3; 8 bases agree with TRBD1. The CDR3 is 14 residues long. Per germline, CDR1 LNHDA and CDR2 SQIVND (reference sequence). The CDR3 loop reads CASSRTGSGNAIYF. The CDR3 coding sequence is TGTGCCAGCAGTCGGACAGGGTCTGGAAACGCCATATATTTT.

In its sample, this clonotype was seen many times. V and J are TRBV29-1 and TRBJ1-5; D is uncertain. This CDR3 has 14 residues. V dropped 5 bases and J dropped 2 bases, with 13 bases sitting between them. CDR1 SQVTM and CDR2 ANQGSEA come from the germline V gene. In nucleotides, the CDR3 is TGCAGCGTTCCTAAGGAAAGGGGCAATCAGCCCCAGCATTTT. It yields the protein CSVPKERGNQPQHF.

J is TRBJ1-3 and V is TRBV25-1, with 8 bases that match TRBD1. The germline gives CDR1 MGHDK, CDR2 SYGVNS. CDR3 size: 13 residues. V lost 5 bases, J lost 7 bases, and 4 bases stayed unmatched. Here the CDR3 DNA reads TGTGCCAGCAGTAGGACAGGGTGGAACACCATATATTTT. Translation gives CASSRTGWNTIYF.

The J gene is TRBJ1-2, the V gene TRBV11-2; D unresolved. Germline V gene data show CDR1 as SGHAT and CDR2 as FQNNGV. Trimming removed 0 bases from V and 5 bases from J, with 19 bases in between. The length of the CDR3 is 17 residues. DNA for the CDR3: TGTGCCAGCAGCTTAGATGCCTGGGAGGTAGAGGCATATGGCTACACCTTC. Its translation is CASSLDAWEVEAYGYTF.

In its sample, this clonotype was seen a few times. Germline and junction disagree at one end, which may indicate a read error. The chain uses TRBV10-3 and TRBJ1-2; D remains ambiguous. Germline V CDR1 and CDR2: ENHRY, SYGVKD. The CDR3 has 15 residues. For the CDR3, the DNA is TGTGCCAGCAGTGAAGAGGTGAGGGCTAACTATGGCTACACCTTC. As protein: CASSEEVRANYGYTF.

This clonotype was counted between two and nine times. The gene calls are TRBV30 and TRBJ1-2; D not resolved. Looked up from germline, CDR1 is GTSNPN and CDR2 is SVGIG (reference sequence). This CDR3 comprises 12 residues. The ends were cut back, 2 bases at V and 8 bases at J, with 12 bases in the middle. CDR3 loop: CAWSPDLSGYTF. The CDR3 DNA follows: TGTGCCTGGAGTCCTGATCTTTCCGGCTACACCTTC.

This clonotype came up many times. The chain has TRBV6-1 and TRBJ2-7; D is undetermined. The ends were cut back, 6 bases at V and 2 bases at J, with 5 bases in the middle. The germline V gene has CDR1 MNHNS and CDR2 SASEGT. CDR3 length: 11 amino acids. The CDR3 DNA is TGTGCCAGCAGGCAACCCTACGAGCAGTACTTC. Protein: CASRQPYEQYF.

This clonotype has a handful of counts. The chain employs TRBV20-1 and TRBJ1-5; a weak D match, TRBD1 (5 bases). Looked up from germline, CDR1 is DFQATT and CDR2 is SNEGSKA (reference sequence). V lost 1 base to trimming and J lost 0 bases, with 13 bases between them. This CDR3 region has 16 residues. CDR3: CSARGPTESSNQPQHF. DNA for the CDR3: TGCAGTGCTAGAGGCCCGACAGAGAGTAGCAATCAGCCCCAGCATTTT.